The present entry profiles one T cell receptor beta chain with its context. Data came from immunoSEQ multiplex PCR; TCRdb stores just in-frame clones and leaves some out. The sample contains about 300,000 clones, under 90% of which appear only once. With V trimmed by 2 bases and J by 8 bases, 9 bases remained unmatched. The CDR3 loop spans 15 amino acids. Germline V gives CDR1 SNHLY, CDR2 FYNNEI. This sample was taken from a study of blood T cell repertoires in COVID-19. The sequenced sample was PBMCs or T cells enriched from blood (not recorded which). The clonotype was recovered from a woman younger than 30 who had recovered from COVID-19. The rearrangement uses TRBV2 and TRBJ2-4; TRBD2 aligns across 7 bases. The CDR3 loop reads CASSEYRGEWDIQYF. The CDR3 DNA reads as TGTGCCAGCAGTGAATACCGGGGGGAGTGGGACATTCAGTACTTC.